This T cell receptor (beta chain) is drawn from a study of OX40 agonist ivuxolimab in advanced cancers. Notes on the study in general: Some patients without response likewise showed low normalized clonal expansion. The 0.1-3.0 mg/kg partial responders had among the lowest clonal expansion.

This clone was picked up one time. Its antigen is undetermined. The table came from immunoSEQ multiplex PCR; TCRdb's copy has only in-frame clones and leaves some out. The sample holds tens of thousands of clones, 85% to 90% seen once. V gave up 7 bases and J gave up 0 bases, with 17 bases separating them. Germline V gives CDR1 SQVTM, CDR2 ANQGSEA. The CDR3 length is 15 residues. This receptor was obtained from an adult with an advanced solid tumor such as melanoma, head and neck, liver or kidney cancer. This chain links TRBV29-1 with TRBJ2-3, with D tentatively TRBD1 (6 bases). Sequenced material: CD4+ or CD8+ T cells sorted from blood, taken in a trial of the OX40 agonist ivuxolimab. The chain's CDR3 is CSGGRLDASTDTQYF. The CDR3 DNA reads TGCAGCGGGGGGCGGTTAGACGCAAGCACAGATACGCAGTATTTT.